These 6 T cell receptor beta chains originate from one sample sequenced in a study of cytomegalovirus exposure and HLA in healthy donors. PCR primers comprised 60 Vbeta and 13 Jbeta primers. Libraries were prepared by immunoSEQ multiplex PCR; TCRdb keeps only in-frame clonotypes and omits some of them. The sample includes approximately 110,000 clones, roughly 13% of them seen just once. Specimen: PBMCs. The source of these receptors is a man aged 35-49 years in good health and CMV-seropositive.

The table lists this clone with a few counts. This rearrangement joins TRBV27 to TRBJ2-5, with a tentative D call TRBD1 (6 bases). The DNA end favors TRBJ2-7, so the J call may be wrong. The CDR3 is 13 amino acids. Looked up from germline, CDR1 is MNHEY and CDR2 is SMNVEV (reference sequence). The CDR3 loop reads CASQGHGVYEQYF. In DNA, the CDR3 is TGTGCCAGTCAGGGGCATGGAGTCTACGAGCAGTACTTC.

The rearrangement uses TRBV13 and TRBJ2-7; perhaps TRBD2 as D (5 bases). There are 17 residues in the CDR3. Trimming removed 4 bases at V and 0 bases at J, with 19 bases between. Germline V gene lookup returns CDR1 PRHDT and CDR2 FYEKMQ (reference sequence). CDR3 coding DNA: TGTGCCAGCAGCTCCACCGATCGGCGGGTGAGCTCCTACGAGCAGTACTTC. Its protein is CASSSTDRRVSSYEQYF.

In this sample, this clone turned up a few times. This chain uses TRBV19 with TRBJ2-4; tentative D call: TRBD2 (6 bases). V dropped 8 bases and J dropped 1 base, with 9 bases sitting between them. Germline lookup yields CDR1 LNHDA and CDR2 SQIVND (reference sequence). CDR3 length: 13 amino acids. DNA of the CDR3: TGTGCCAGTGGGGAGGCGGCCAAAAACATTCAGTACTTC. This encodes CASGEAAKNIQYF.

The CDR3 nucleotides are TGTGCCAGCAGTTTAAGTAGCGGTAAAGAGACCCAGTACTTC. It codes for CASSLSSGKETQYF. This rearrangement joins TRBV27 to TRBJ2-5, with D possibly being TRBD2 (6 bases). The CDR3 totals 14 residues. Trimming took 2 bases from V and 3 from J, leaving 10 bases between them. Germline lookup yields CDR1 MNHEY and CDR2 SMNVEV (reference sequence).

The chain has TRBV10-3 and TRBJ2-2; 8 bases are a match to TRBD1. The V segment lost 8 bases and the J segment 3 bases; nucleotides outside the gene matches: 11. The germline gives CDR1 ENHRY, CDR2 SYGVKD. The CDR3 loop spans 16 amino acids. Written as DNA, the CDR3 is TGTGCCATCGGGCAATCCGGGACAGGTTACACCGGGGAGCTGTTTTTT. Translated, it gives CAIGQSGTGYTGELFF.

This clone occurred a few times. The rearrangement links TRBV5-6 to TRBJ2-7, with a tentative D call TRBD1 (6 bases). The V end was cut by 2 bases, the J end by 6 bases, with 12 bases between. CDR1 is SGHDT, CDR2 YYEEEE, per germline. The CDR3 consists of 13 residues. Here the CDR3 DNA reads TGTGCCAGCAGCTTAGGTCGAGGGGGCGAGCAGTACTTC. This encodes CASSLGRGGEQYF.